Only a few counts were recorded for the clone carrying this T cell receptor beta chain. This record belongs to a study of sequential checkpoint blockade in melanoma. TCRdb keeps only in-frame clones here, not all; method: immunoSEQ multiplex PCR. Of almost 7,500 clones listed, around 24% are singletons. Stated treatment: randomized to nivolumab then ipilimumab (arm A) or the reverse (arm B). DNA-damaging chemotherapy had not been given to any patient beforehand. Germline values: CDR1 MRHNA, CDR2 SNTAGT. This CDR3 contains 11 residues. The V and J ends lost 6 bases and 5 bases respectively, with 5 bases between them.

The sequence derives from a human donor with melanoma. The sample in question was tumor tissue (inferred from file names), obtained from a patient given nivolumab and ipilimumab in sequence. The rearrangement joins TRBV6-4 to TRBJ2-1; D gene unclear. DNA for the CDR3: TGTGCCAGCAGGGAGAACAATGAGCAGTTCTTC. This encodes CASRENNEQFF.